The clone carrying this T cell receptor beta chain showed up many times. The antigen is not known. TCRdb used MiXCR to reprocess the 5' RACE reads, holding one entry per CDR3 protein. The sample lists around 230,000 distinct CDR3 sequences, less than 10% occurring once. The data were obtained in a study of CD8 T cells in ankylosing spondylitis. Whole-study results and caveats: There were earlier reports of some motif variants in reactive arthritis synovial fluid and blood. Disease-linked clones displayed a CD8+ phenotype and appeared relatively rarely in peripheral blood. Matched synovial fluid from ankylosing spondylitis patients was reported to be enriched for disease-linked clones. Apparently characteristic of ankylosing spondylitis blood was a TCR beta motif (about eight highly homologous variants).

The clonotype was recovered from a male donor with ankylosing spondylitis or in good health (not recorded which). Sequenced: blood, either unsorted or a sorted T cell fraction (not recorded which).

CDR3 region: CAGLRDLAGMNEQFF. In nucleotides, the CDR3 is TGTGCCGGCCTAAGGGATCTAGCGGGAATGAATGAGCAGTTCTTC. The genes are TRBV2 and TRBJ2-1; TRBD2 agrees at 9 bases. CDR1 is SNHLY and CDR2 is FYNNEI in the germline V gene. V lost 11 bases, J lost 7 bases, and 15 bases stayed unmatched. The CDR3 extends over 15 amino acids.